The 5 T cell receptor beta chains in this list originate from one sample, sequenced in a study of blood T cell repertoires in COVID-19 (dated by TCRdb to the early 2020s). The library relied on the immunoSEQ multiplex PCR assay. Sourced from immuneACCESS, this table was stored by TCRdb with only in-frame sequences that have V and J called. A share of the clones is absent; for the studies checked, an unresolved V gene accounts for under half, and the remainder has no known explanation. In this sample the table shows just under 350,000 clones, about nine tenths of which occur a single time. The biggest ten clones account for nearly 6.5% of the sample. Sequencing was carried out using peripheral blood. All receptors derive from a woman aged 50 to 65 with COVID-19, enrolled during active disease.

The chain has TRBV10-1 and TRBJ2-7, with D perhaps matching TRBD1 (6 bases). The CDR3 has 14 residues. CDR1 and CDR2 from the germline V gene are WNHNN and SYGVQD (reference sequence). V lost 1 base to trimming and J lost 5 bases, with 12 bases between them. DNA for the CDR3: TGCGCCAGCAGTGAGTTTACAGGGTCAGACGAGCAGTACTTC. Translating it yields CASSEFTGSDEQYF.

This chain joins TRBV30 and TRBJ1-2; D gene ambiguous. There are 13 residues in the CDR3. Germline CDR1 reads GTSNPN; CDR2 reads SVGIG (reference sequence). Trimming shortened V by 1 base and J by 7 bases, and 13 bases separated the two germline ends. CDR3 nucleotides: TGTGCCTGGAGTGGGACGGAGGGTTCTGGCTACACCTTC. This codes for CAWSGTEGSGYTF. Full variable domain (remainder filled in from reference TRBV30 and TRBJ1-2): SQTIHQWPATLVQPVGSPLSLECTVEGTSNPNLYWYRQAAGRGLQLLFYSVGIGQISSEVPQNLSASRPQDRQFILSSKKLLLSDSGFYLCAWSGTEGSGYTFGSGTRLTVV.

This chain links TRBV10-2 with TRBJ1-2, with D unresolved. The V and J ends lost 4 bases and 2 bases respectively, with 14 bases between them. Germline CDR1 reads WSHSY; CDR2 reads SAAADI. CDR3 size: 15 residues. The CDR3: CASSAILATNYGYTF. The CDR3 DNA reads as TGCGCCAGCAGTGCGATCTTGGCCACCAACTATGGCTACACCTTC.

The DNA for the CDR3 is TGCAGCGCCCTACGGCTAGCGGGAGTAGAGGTGGAGACCCAGTACTTC. Its translation is CSALRLAGVEVETQYF. This chain links TRBV29-1 with TRBJ2-5; 10 bases align to TRBD2. V lost 7 bases and J lost 5; bases outside the gene matches: 16. Germline V gene sequence: CDR1 SQVTM, CDR2 ANQGSEA. The CDR3 totals 16 residues.

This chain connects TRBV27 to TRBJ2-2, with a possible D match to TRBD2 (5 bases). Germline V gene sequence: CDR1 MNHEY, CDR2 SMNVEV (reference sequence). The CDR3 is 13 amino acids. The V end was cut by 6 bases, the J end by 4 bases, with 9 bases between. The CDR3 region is CASRDLGTGELFF. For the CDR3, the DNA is TGTGCCAGCAGGGACTTAGGCACCGGGGAGCTGTTTTTT.